This TCR beta chain was identified during a study of blood T cell repertoires in COVID-19. Study-level information: Whether acute or convalescent, the COVID-19 samples came from the United States, Italy and Spain. The cDNA or gDNA used as material had been derived from T cells, B-cell-depleted T cells, or PBMCs.

The CDR3 is made up of 15 amino acids. The trim removed 0 bases at V and 6 bases at J, leaving 5 bases unmatched. Germline lookup yields CDR1 SGHTA and CDR2 FQGNSA. Original processing methods: Cell counts per sample came from amplifying reference gene primers. Clones were sequenced by immunoSEQ multiplex PCR, and TCRdb holds only the in-frame ones, with some missing. V, J and clone size are those of that table, while D and trimming were read from the DNA. The sample lists around 16,000 clones, about 86% seen once, with roughly 9.1% in the top ten. The material sequenced was peripheral blood. This receptor was obtained from a human donor in a cohort sampled during active COVID-19. V is TRBV7-2 and J is TRBJ1-2; 9 bases align to TRBD1. In DNA form, the CDR3 reads TGTGCCAGCAGCTTAGCCCGGGACAGGGTTGATGGCTACACCTTC. Its protein product is CASSLARDRVDGYTF.